The T cell receptor (beta chain) described here comes from a study of CXCR3-negative and CXCR3-positive naive CD8 T cells. Germline V gene data show CDR1 as MGHDK and CDR2 as SYGVNS. The CDR3 is 11 residues long. The method, 5' RACE with UMI labels, was used to prepare the TRB cDNA libraries. TCRdb reprocessed the 5' RACE reads, with one entry per CDR3 protein and no DNA. The listing contains about 40,000 distinct CDR3 sequences. The sequencing input was memory CD8+ T cells from blood. The sequence was collected from a human donor in good health. Some clones in this sample may be carry-over from other donors' samples. The rearrangement links TRBV25-1 to TRBJ1-1. This CDR3 reads CASSGGTEAFF.